These 12 T cell receptor beta chains share one sample of origin, sequenced in a study of CD8 T cells in ankylosing spondylitis. Using its own MiXCR run on the 5' RACE reads, TCRdb lists one record per CDR3 protein. Among under 250,000 distinct CDR3 sequences listed, over 30% were seen once. Sample: blood, either unsorted or a sorted T cell fraction (not recorded which). These TCRs come from a male donor with ankylosing spondylitis or in good health (not recorded which).

This clonotype was seen only once. The chain joins TRBV7-6 to TRBJ2-5, with 8 positions matching TRBD2. The V and J ends lost 3 bases and 5 bases, in that order; junction bases with no gene match: 11. Germline values: CDR1 SGHVS, CDR2 FNYEAQ. This CDR3 spans 16 amino acids. This CDR3 is CASSFDTGTSMETQYF. The CDR3 coding sequence is TGTGCCAGCAGCTTTGATACCGGGACTAGTATGGAGACCCAGTACTTC.

This chain links TRBV28 with TRBJ2-7; TRBD1 matches 11 bases. The CDR3 is 15 amino acids. The J segment lost 6 bases and the V segment lost 4 bases, leaving 8 bases of the junction unmatched. Per germline, CDR1 MDHEN and CDR2 SYDVKM. In DNA, the CDR3 is TGTGCCAGCAGTTGGCTGGACAGGGGGCCTTCCGAGCAGTACTTC. The encoded protein is CASSWLDRGPSEQYF.

The chain uses TRBV5-1 and TRBJ2-5; 7 nucleotides align to TRBD1. There are 16 residues in the CDR3. The V gene's germline CDR1 is SGHRS and CDR2 YFSETQ. V lost 4 bases to trimming and J lost 3 bases; unmatched junction nucleotides: 12. CDR3 protein: CASSTASLGTEETQYF. In nucleotides, the CDR3 is TGCGCCAGCAGCACGGCTAGCCTTGGGACAGAAGAGACCCAGTACTTC.

This clonotype was picked up one time. The rearrangement uses TRBV5-5 and TRBJ1-4; D may be TRBD1 (6 bases). Germline-derived CDR1 and CDR2 are SGHKS and YYEKEE (reference sequence). The V and J ends lost 4 bases and 5 bases respectively, with 15 bases between them. This CDR3 is built from 15 residues. DNA of the CDR3: TGTGCCAGCAGCCCGGGGACACAACAAAATGAAAAACTGTTTTTT. It codes for CASSPGTQQNEKLFF.

The gene calls are TRBV18 and TRBJ2-3; D possibly corresponds to TRBD2 (6 bases). Germline-derived CDR1 and CDR2 are KGHSH and LQKENI. Deletions cut 6 bases from V and 5 bases from J, with 15 bases between. The CDR3 is made up of 14 amino acids. As DNA, the CDR3 is TGTGCCAGCTCCCTAAGATGGGGAGGAGATACGCAGTATTTT. It specifies CASSLRWGGDTQYF.

The chain is built from TRBV20-1 and TRBJ2-5; the D is unclear. Between the trimmed V and J ends, which lost 7 bases and 2 bases, there was a span of 17 bases. The germline CDR1 and CDR2 sequences are DFQATT and SNEGSKA (reference sequence). This CDR3 has 14 residues. CDR3 coding DNA: TGCAGTGTCTTTACCGGGCAGACGCAAGAGACCCAGTACTTC. Residues: CSVFTGQTQETQYF.

The chain's CDR3 is CASSLIGMGAFF. The CDR3 region has the DNA TGTGCCAGCAGTTTAATTGGAATGGGGGCTTTCTTT. V usage is TRBV12-3 or TRBV12-4 and J usage is TRBJ1-1; D call uncertain. Trimming removed 2 bases at V and 11 bases at J, with 12 bases between. The CDR3 length is 12 residues.

This clonotype was found a few times. The genes are TRBV12-3 or TRBV12-4 and TRBJ2-3; maybe TRBD2 (6 bases). V gave up 6 bases and J gave up 3 bases, with 16 bases separating them. This CDR3 has 15 residues. CDR3 bases: TGTGCCAGCAGCCGACCTAGCGTTAGAACAGATACGCAGTATTTT. Protein sequence: CASSRPSVRTDTQYF.

The chain is built from TRBV29-1 and TRBJ2-7; no clear D gene. Trimming cost V 3 bases and J 0 bases, with 15 bases left between them. Germline loops: CDR1 SQVTM, CDR2 ANQGSEA. The CDR3 is made up of 15 amino acids. CDR3 DNA sequence: TGCAGCGTTGATTCGGGCAGGTCAAGCTCCTACGAGCAGTACTTC. Translating it yields CSVDSGRSSSYEQYF.

This clonotype has more than one count but fewer than ten. The chain is built from TRBV27 and TRBJ1-6; D might be TRBD1 (5 bases). CDR1 is MNHEY and CDR2 is SMNVEV in the germline V gene (reference sequence). Trimming stripped 0 bases from V and 1 base from J, with 16 bases between. This CDR3 region has 19 residues. CDR3 loop: CASSLSGASLYSYNSPLHF. In DNA form, the CDR3 reads TGTGCCAGCAGTTTATCAGGGGCGAGTTTGTATTCCTATAATTCACCCCTCCACTTT.

This clonotype turned up a few times. This chain's CDR3 is CSARDMRGGPDTQYF. The CDR3 coding sequence is TGCAGTGCTAGAGATATGAGGGGGGGCCCCGATACGCAGTATTTT. The chain has TRBV20-1 and TRBJ2-3, with a tentative D call TRBD2 (7 bases). Germline V gene data show CDR1 as DFQATT and CDR2 as SNEGSKA (reference sequence). The CDR3 is 15 residues long. V shed 0 bases and J shed 6 bases, with 16 bases lying between them.

J is TRBJ1-1 and V is TRBV12-3 or TRBV12-4; D not resolved. This CDR3 has 13 residues. V shed 3 bases and J shed 0 bases, with 5 bases lying between them. CDR3 protein: CASSFWVNTEAFF. CDR3 nucleotide sequence: TGTGCCAGCAGTTTTTGGGTGAACACTGAAGCTTTCTTT.